The source of this TCR beta chain is a study of CD8+CD57+ T cells in acquired aplastic anemia. V shed 7 bases and J shed 1 base, with 5 bases lying between them. The germline gives CDR1 MNHNS, CDR2 SASEGT. The CDR3 spans 11 residues. This clonotype was observed at least ten times. Patients chosen for sequencing had shown CD8+CD57+ cell expansion by flow cytometry. TCR beta VDJ combinations and CDR3 sequences were profiled from genomic DNA. MiXCR, applied by TCRdb to the reads, yields one record per CDR3 protein. The sample carries some 160,000 distinct CDR3 sequences, about 48% recorded once. This sequence joins TRBV6-1 and TRBJ2-7; D unclear. The sample was sorted CD4+, CD8+, or CD8+CD57+ T cells (not recorded which) from PBMCs. The TCR sequence derives from a human donor with aplastic anemia. DNA for the CDR3: TGTGCCAGCACGGGTTCCTACGAGCAGTACTTC. The encoded protein is CASTGSYEQYF.